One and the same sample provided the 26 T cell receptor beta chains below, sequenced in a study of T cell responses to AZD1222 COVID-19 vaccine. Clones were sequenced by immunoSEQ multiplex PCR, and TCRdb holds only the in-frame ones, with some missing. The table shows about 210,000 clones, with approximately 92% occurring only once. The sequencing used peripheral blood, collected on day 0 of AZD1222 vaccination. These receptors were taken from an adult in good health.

The CDR3 DNA reads as TGCGCCAGCAGCTTCCTAGACCCAACTGCTTCCTACAATGAGCAGTTCTTC. Translating gives CASSFLDPTASYNEQFF. J is TRBJ2-1 and V is TRBV5-1; D is undetermined. In germline, CDR1 is SGHRS, CDR2 YFSETQ. The CDR3 covers 17 residues. Trimming removed 2 bases from V and 1 base from J, with 16 bases in between.

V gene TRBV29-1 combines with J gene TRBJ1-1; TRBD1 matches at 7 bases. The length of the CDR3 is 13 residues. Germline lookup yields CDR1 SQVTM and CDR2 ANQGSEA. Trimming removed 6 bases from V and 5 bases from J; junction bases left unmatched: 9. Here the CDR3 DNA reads TGCAGCGTCGCAGGGGGGACAAAGACTGAAGCTTTCTTT. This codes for CSVAGGTKTEAFF.

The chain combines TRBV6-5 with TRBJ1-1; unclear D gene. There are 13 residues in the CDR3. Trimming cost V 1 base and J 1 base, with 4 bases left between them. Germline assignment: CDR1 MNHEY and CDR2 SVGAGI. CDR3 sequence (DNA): TGTGCCAGCAGTTACTGGGGGAACACTGAAGCTTTCTTT. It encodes CASSYWGNTEAFF.

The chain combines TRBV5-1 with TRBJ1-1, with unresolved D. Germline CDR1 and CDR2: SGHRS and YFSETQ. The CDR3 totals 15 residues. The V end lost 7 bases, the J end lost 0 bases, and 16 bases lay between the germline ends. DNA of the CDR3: TGCGCCAGCTTTCCGAGCCCCACAGTGAACACTGAAGCTTTCTTT. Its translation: CASFPSPTVNTEAFF.

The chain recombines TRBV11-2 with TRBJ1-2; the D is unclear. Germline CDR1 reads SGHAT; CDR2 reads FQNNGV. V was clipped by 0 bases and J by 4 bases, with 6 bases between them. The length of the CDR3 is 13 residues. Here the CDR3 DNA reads TGTGCCAGCAGCTTAGAGAAGGGCTATGGCTACACCTTC. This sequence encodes CASSLEKGYGYTF.

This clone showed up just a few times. The CDR3 bases are TGTGCCAGCGTGAAAATGGACAGGAGACTGGGAAACACCATATATTTT. It encodes CASVKMDRRLGNTIYF. The genes are TRBV7-9 and TRBJ1-3; 7 positions match TRBD1. This CDR3 contains 16 residues. Trimming took 8 bases from V and 4 from J; bases not matched to a gene: 14. Germline assignment: CDR1 SEHNR and CDR2 FQNEAQ (reference sequence).

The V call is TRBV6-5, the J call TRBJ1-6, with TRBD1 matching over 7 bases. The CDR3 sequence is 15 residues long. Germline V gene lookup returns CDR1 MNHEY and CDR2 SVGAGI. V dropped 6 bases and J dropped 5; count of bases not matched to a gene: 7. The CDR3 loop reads CASSALTGDNSPLHF. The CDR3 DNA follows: TGTGCCAGCAGCGCATTAACAGGGGATAATTCACCCCTCCACTTT.

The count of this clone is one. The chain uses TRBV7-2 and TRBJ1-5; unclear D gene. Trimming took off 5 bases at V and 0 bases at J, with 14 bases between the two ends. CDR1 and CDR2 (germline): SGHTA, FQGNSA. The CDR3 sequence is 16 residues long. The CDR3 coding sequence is TGTGCCAGCAGCGAAGATCACTCGTATAGCAATCAGCCCCAGCATTTT. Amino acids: CASSEDHSYSNQPQHF.

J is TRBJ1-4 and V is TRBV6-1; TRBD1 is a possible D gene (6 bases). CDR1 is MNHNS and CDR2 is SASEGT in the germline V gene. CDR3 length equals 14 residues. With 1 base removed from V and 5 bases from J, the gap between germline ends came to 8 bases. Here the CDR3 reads CASSEGRGNEKLFF. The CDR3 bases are TGTGCCAGCAGTGAAGGGAGGGGGAATGAAAAACTGTTTTTT.

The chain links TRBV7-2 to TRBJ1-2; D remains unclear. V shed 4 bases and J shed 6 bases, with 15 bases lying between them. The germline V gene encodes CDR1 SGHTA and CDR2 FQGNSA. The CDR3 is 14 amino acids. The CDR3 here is CASSSSTLIDGYTF. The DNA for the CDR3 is TGTGCCAGCAGCTCCTCTACACTTATTGATGGCTACACCTTC.

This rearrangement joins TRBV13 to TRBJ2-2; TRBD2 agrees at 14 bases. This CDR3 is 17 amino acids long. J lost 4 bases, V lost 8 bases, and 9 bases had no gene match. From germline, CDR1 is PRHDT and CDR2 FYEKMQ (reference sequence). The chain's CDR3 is CASAGGGLAGGTGELFF. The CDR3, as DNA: TGTGCCAGCGCTGGCGGAGGACTAGCGGGGGGCACCGGGGAGCTGTTTTTT.

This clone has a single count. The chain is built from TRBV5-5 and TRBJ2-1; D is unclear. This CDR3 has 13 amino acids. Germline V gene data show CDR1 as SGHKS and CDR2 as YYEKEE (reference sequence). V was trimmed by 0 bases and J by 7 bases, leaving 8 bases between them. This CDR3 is CASSLGRWNEQFF. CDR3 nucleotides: TGTGCCAGCAGCTTGGGACGGTGGAATGAGCAGTTCTTC.

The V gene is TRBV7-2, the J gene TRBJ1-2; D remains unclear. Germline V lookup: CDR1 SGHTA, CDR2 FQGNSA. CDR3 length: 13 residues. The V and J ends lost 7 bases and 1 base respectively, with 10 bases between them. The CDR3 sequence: CASTSYLNYGYTF. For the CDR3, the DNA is TGTGCCAGCACCTCTTATCTTAACTATGGCTACACCTTC.

CDR3 sequence (DNA): TGTGCCAGCAGCGGTAGAGGGGATACGCAGTATTTT. Its protein product is CASSGRGDTQYF. The rearrangement joins TRBV6-6 to TRBJ2-3; a possible D gene is TRBD2 (5 bases). Deletions cut 6 bases from V and 6 bases from J, with 10 bases between. Germline CDR1 MNHNY, CDR2 SVGAGI (reference sequence). CDR3 length: 12 residues.

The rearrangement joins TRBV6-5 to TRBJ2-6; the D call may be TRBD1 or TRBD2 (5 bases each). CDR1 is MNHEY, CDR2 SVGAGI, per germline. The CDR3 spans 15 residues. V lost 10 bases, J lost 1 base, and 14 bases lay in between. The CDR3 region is CATKGEYSGANVLTF. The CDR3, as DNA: TGTGCCACCAAAGGGGAGTATTCTGGGGCCAACGTCCTGACTTTC.

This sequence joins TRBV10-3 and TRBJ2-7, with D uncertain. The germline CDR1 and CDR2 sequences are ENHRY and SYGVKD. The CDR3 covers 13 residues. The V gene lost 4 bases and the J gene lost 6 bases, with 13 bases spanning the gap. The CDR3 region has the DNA TGTGCCATCAGTGTGGTCCTTGGGCCCGAGCAGTACTTC. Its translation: CAISVVLGPEQYF.

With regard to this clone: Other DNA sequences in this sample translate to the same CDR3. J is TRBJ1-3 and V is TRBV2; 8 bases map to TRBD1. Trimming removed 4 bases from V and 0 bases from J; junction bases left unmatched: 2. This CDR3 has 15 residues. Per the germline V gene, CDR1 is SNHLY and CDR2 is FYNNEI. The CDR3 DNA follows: TGTGCCAGCAGTGGGGACAGGTTCTCTGGAAACACCATATATTTT. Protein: CASSGDRFSGNTIYF. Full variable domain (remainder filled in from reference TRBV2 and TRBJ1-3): EPEVTQTPSHQVTQMGQEVILRCVPISNHLYFYWYRQILGQKVEFLVSFYNNEISEKSEIFDDQFSVERPDGSNFTLKIRSTKLEDSAMYFCASSGDRFSGNTIYFGEGSWLTVV.

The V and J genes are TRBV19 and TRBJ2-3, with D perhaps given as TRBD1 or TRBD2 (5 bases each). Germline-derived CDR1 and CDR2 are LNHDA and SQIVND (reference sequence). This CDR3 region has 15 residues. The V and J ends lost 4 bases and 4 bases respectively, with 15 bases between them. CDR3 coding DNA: TGTGCCAGTAGTAGGGACGGTCCGAGCGCAGATACGCAGTATTTT. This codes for CASSRDGPSADTQYF.

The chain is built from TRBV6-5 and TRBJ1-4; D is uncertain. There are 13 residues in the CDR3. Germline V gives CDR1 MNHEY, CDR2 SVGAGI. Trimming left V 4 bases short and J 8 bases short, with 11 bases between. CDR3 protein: CASSSSPQEKLFF. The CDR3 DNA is TGTGCCAGCAGTTCCAGCCCACAAGAAAAACTGTTTTTT.

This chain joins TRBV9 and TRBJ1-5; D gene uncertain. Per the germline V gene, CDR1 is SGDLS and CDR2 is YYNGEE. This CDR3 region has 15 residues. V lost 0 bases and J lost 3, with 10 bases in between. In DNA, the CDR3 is TGTGCCAGCAGCGTAGAAGGCTACTTCAATCAGCCCCAGCATTTT. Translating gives CASSVEGYFNQPQHF. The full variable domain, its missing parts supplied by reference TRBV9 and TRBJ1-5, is DSGVTQTPKHLITATGQRVTLRCSPRSGDLSVYWYQQSLDQGLQFLIQYYNGEERAKGNILERFSAQQFPDLHSELNLSSLELGDSALYFCASSVEGYFNQPQHFGDGTRLSIL.

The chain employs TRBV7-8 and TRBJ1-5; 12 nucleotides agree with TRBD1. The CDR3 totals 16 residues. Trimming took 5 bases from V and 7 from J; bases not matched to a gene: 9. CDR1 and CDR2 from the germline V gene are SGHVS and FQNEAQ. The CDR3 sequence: CASSPVGQGAKQPQHF. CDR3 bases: TGTGCCAGCAGCCCGGTGGGACAGGGGGCAAAGCAGCCCCAGCATTTT.

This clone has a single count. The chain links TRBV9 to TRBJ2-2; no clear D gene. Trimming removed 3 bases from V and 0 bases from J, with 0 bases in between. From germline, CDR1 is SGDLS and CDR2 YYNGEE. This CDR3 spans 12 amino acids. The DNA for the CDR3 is TGTGCCAGCAGCGCGAACACCGGGGAGCTGTTTTTT. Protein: CASSANTGELFF.

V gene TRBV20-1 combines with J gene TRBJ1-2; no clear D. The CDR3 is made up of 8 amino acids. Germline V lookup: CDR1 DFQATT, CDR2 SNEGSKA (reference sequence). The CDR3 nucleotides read TGCAGCCTGGGAGGCTACACCTTC. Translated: CSLGGYTF.

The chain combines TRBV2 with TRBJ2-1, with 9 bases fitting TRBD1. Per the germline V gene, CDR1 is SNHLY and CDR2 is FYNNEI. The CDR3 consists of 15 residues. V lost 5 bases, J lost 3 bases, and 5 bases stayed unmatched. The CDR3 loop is CASSPQGAVYNEQFF. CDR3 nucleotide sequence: TGTGCCAGCAGTCCACAGGGGGCGGTCTACAATGAGCAGTTCTTC.

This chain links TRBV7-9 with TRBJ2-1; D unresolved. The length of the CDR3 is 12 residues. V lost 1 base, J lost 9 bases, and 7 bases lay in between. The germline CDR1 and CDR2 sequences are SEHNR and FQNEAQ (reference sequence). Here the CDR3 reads CASSLVGIEQFF. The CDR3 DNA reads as TGTGCCAGCAGCTTAGTGGGCATTGAGCAGTTCTTC.

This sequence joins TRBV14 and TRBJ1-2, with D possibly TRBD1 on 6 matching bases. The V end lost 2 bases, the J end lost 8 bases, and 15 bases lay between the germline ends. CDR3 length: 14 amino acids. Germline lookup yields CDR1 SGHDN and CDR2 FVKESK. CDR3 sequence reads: CASSQLTGSSGYTF. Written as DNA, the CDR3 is TGTGCCAGCAGCCAACTGACAGGTTCGAGCGGCTACACCTTC.